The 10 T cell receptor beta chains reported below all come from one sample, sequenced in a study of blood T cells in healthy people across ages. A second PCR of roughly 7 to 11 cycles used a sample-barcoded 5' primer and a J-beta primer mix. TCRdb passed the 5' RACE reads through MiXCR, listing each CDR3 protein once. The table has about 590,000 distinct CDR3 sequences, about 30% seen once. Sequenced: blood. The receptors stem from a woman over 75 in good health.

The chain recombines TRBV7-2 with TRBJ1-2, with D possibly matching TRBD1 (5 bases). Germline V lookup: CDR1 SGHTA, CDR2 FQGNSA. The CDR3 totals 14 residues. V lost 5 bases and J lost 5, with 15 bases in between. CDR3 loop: CASSPEEEGYGYTF. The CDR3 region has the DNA TGTGCCAGCAGCCCAGAGGAGGAGGGGTATGGCTACACCTTC.

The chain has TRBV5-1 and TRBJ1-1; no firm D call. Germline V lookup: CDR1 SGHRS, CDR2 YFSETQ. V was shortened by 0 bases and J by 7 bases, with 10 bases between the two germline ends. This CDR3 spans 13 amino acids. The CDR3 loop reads CASSLEPGLEAFF. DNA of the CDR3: TGCGCCAGCAGCTTGGAACCCGGGCTTGAAGCTTTCTTT.

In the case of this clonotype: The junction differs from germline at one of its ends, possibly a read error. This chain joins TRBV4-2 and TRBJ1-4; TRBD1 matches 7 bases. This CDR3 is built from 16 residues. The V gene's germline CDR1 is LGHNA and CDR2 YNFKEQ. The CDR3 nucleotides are TGTGCCAGCAGCCAAGTCGACGACAGGGCAAATGAAAAACGGTTTTTT. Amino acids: CASSQVDDRANEKRFF.

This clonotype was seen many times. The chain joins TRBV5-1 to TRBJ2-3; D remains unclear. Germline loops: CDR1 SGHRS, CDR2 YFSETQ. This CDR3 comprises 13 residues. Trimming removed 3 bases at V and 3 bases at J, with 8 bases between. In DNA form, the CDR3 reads TGCGCCAGCAGCTCCCAACGAACAGATACGCAGTATTTT. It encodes CASSSQRTDTQYF.

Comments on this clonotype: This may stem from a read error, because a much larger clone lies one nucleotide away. In DNA, the CDR3 is TGTGCCAGCAGCGAGGTACAGACCACGGGCCCTGAAGCTTTCTTT. This codes for CASSEVQTTGPEAFF. This chain links TRBV9 with TRBJ1-1; no clear D gene. V was trimmed by 3 bases and J by 6 bases, leaving 18 bases between them. The CDR3 runs 15 residues. Germline loops: CDR1 SGDLS, CDR2 YYNGEE.

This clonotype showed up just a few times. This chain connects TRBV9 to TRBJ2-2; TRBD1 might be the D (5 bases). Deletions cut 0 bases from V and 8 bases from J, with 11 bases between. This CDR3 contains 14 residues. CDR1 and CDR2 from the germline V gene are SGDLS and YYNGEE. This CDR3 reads CASSVVVGPGELFF. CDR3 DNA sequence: TGTGCCAGCAGCGTAGTAGTGGGGCCAGGGGAGCTGTTTTTT.

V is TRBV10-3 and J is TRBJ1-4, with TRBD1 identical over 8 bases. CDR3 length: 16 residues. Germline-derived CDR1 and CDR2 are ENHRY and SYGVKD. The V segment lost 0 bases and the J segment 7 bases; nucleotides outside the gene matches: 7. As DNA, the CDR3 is TGTGCCATCAGTGAGTCCCCTTGGACAGGGCTTGAAAAACTGTTTTTT. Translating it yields CAISESPWTGLEKLFF.

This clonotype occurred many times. CDR3 protein: CASSLQGGKETQYF. CDR3 DNA: TGCGCCAGCAGCTTACAGGGTGGAAAAGAGACCCAGTACTTC. The V call is TRBV5-1, the J call TRBJ2-5, with D possibly matching TRBD1 (6 bases). Germline V gives CDR1 SGHRS, CDR2 YFSETQ. Trimming took off 2 bases at V and 3 bases at J, with 11 bases between the two ends. This CDR3 contains 14 residues.

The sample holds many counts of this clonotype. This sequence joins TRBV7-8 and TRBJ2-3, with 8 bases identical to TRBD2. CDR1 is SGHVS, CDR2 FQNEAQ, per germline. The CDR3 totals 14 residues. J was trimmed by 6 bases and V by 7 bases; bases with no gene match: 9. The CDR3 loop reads CASTRGGGVDTQYF. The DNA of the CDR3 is TGTGCCAGCACCCGGGGGGGTGGGGTGGATACGCAGTATTTT.

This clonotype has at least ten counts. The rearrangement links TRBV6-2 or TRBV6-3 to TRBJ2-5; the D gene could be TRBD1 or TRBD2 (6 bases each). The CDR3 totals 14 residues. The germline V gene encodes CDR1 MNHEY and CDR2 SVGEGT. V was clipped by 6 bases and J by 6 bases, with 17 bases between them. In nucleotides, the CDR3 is TGTGCCAGCAGCTCTCCCGGGGGCATGCAGACCCAGTACTTC. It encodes CASSSPGGMQTQYF.